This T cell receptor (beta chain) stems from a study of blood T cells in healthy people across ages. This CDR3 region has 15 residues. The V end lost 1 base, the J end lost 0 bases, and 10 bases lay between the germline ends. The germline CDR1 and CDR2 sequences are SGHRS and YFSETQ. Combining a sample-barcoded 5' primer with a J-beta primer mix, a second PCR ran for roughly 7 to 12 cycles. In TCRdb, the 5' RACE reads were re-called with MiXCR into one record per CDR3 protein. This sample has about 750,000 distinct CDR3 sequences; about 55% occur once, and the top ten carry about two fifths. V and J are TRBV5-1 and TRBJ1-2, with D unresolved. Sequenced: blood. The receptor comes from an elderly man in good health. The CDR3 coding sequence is TGCGCCAGCAGCTTGTATCCCACTACTAACTATGGCTACACCTTC. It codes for CASSLYPTTNYGYTF.